This T cell receptor (beta chain) is drawn from a study of patients and donors after allogeneic stem cell transplantation. TCRdb redid the calling of the RT-PCR reads with MiXCR, one entry per CDR3 protein. The sample lists around 240,000 distinct CDR3 sequences; 13% to 15% were seen once. This clonotype was detected ten times or more. V lost 3 bases, J lost 3 bases, and 12 bases lay in between. The germline V gene encodes CDR1 ENHRY and CDR2 SYGVKD. The CDR3 totals 15 residues. J is TRBJ1-5 and V is TRBV10-3; a weak D match, TRBD1 (6 bases). The clonotype was recovered from a human donor who was either an allogeneic HSCT recipient or a stem cell or donor lymphocyte infusion donor (not recorded which). It is not recorded whose cells these are; they may come from a transplant donor. Sequenced sample: blood, either unsorted or a sorted T cell fraction (not recorded which). CDR3 protein: CAISEQGMDNQPQHF. In DNA, the CDR3 is TGTGCCATCAGTGAACAGGGTATGGACAATCAGCCCCAGCATTTT.